These 28 T cell receptor beta chains were sequenced from one sample in a study of cytomegalovirus exposure and HLA in healthy donors. A multiplex PCR was run with 60 Vbeta primers and 13 Jbeta primers. Using immunoSEQ multiplex PCR, the repertoire was profiled, and TCRdb retains in-frame clones only, with some absent. The sample lists about 210,000 clones; about three quarters were seen once. Sequencing used PBMCs. These receptor sequences come from a male donor in good health and CMV-seronegative.

This rearrangement joins TRBV19 to TRBJ1-4, with a possible D match to TRBD1 (6 bases). V lost 4 bases and J 0 bases, leaving 12 bases between the germline ends. The CDR3 spans 16 residues. In germline, CDR1 is LNHDA, CDR2 SQIVND (reference sequence). CDR3 residues: CASSTDRFATNEKLFF. CDR3 bases: TGTGCCAGTAGTACCGACAGGTTTGCAACTAATGAAAAACTGTTTTTT. Full variable domain (missing parts from reference TRBV19 and TRBJ1-4): DGGITQSPKYLFRKEGQNVTLSCEQNLNHDAMYWYRQDPGQGLRLIYYSQIVNDFQKGDIAEGYSVSREKKESFPLTVTSAQKNPTAFYLCASSTDRFATNEKLFFGSGTQLSVL.

Details on this clone: Within the sample, other DNA sequences also encode this same CDR3. CDR3 DNA sequence: TGTGCCAGCAGCTTAGAAGGGACTAGCGGCTCCTACGAGCAGTACTTC. Translating it yields CASSLEGTSGSYEQYF. V and J are TRBV7-2 and TRBJ2-7; TRBD2 agrees at 11 bases. V shed 1 base, J shed 0 bases, and the junction held 2 bases outside the gene matches. CDR1 is SGHTA and CDR2 is FQGNSA in the germline V gene. The CDR3 spans 16 residues.

The chain uses TRBV5-1 and TRBJ2-5; D is undetermined. Trimming left V 2 bases short and J 1 base short, with 12 bases between. This CDR3 is built from 15 residues. Germline CDR1 SGHRS, CDR2 YFSETQ. CDR3 in amino acids: CASSFSASRQETQYF. The CDR3 bases are TGCGCCAGCAGCTTCAGTGCCTCCCGCCAAGAGACCCAGTACTTC.

The chain is built from TRBV10-3 and TRBJ1-5; tentative D call: TRBD1 (6 bases). Trimming pared 6 bases from V and 0 bases from J, leaving 15 bases between. Looked up from germline, CDR1 is ENHRY and CDR2 is SYGVKD. The CDR3 contains 16 residues. CDR3 nucleotides: TGTGCCATCAGGAGAACAGGGACCGATAGCAATCAGCCCCAGCATTTT. Amino acids: CAIRRTGTDSNQPQHF.

This clone was observed once. This chain uses TRBV7-9 with TRBJ1-4; a weak D match, TRBD1 (5 bases). In germline, CDR1 is SEHNR, CDR2 FQNEAQ (reference sequence). V dropped 5 bases and J dropped 5 bases, with 15 bases sitting between them. This CDR3 region has 15 residues. CDR3 DNA sequence: TGTGCCAGCAGCCTCGGAGGGGCATTCAATGAAAAACTGTTTTTT. Translating it yields CASSLGGAFNEKLFF.

This clone has just a few counts. This sequence joins TRBV30 and TRBJ2-2; TRBD2 aligns across 7 bases. Germline CDR1 reads GTSNPN; CDR2 reads SVGIG (reference sequence). The J segment lost 5 bases and the V segment lost 0 bases, leaving 6 bases of the junction unmatched. The CDR3 spans 15 residues. CDR3 amino acids: CAWSVIGGGTGELFF. The CDR3 DNA follows: TGTGCCTGGAGTGTCATTGGGGGGGGTACCGGGGAGCTGTTTTTT.

The V gene is TRBV19, the J gene TRBJ1-1; weak D call: TRBD1 (5 bases). The CDR3 covers 14 residues. Germline CDR1 reads LNHDA; CDR2 reads SQIVND (reference sequence). Trimming shortened V by 6 bases and J by 10 bases, and 21 bases separated the two germline ends. This CDR3 reads CASSPPPAGFIAFF. CDR3 coding DNA: TGTGCCAGTAGCCCCCCTCCAGCAGGGTTCATAGCTTTCTTT.

This clone was detected only once. The chain carries TRBV7-2 and TRBJ2-1; 12 positions match TRBD2. The CDR3 has 17 residues. The ends lost 2 bases at V and 8 bases at J; junction bases unmatched: 10. Per germline, CDR1 SGHTA and CDR2 FQGNSA. The chain's CDR3 is CASSLLAGGPRGDEQFF. CDR3 DNA: TGTGCCAGCAGCTTACTAGCGGGGGGGCCCCGAGGCGATGAGCAGTTCTTC.

V gene TRBV9 combines with J gene TRBJ2-5, with 7 bases identical to TRBD1. With 6 bases clipped from V and 1 base from J, the junction kept 9 bases outside the gene matches. Per the germline V gene, CDR1 is SGDLS and CDR2 is YYNGEE. The CDR3 contains 15 residues. CDR3 in DNA: TGTGCCAGCACCCCCGGACAGGCGGCCCAAGAGACCCAGTACTTC. Translated: CASTPGQAAQETQYF.

The V call is TRBV11-2, the J call TRBJ2-1; perhaps TRBD2 as D (7 bases). The CDR3 totals 15 residues. The germline V gene encodes CDR1 SGHAT and CDR2 FQNNGV. V dropped 1 base and J dropped 7 bases, with 14 bases sitting between them. The CDR3 here is CASSLGGGGGNEQFF. The CDR3 DNA reads as TGTGCCAGCAGCTTAGGGGGCGGGGGCGGGAATGAGCAGTTCTTC.

The chain joins TRBV27 to TRBJ1-6; D unresolved. The CDR3 runs to 14 residues. Germline assignment: CDR1 MNHEY and CDR2 SMNVEV (reference sequence). The V end lost 3 bases, the J end lost 7 bases, and 10 bases lay between the germline ends. CDR3 nucleotide sequence: TGTGCCAGCAGTTTTGGGTCGGGAAATTCACCCCTCCACTTT. Translated, it gives CASSFGSGNSPLHF.

The gene calls are TRBV7-9 and TRBJ1-1; unclear D gene. The ends were cut back, 1 base at V and 8 bases at J, with 8 bases in the middle. This CDR3 contains 12 residues. CDR1 SEHNR and CDR2 FQNEAQ come from the germline V gene (reference sequence). CDR3 loop: CASSLGVREAFF. Here the CDR3 DNA reads TGTGCCAGCAGCTTAGGTGTCAGAGAAGCTTTCTTT.

The rearrangement links TRBV9 to TRBJ1-1; D call uncertain. Per germline, CDR1 SGDLS and CDR2 YYNGEE. V shed 4 bases and J shed 2 bases, with 15 bases lying between them. The CDR3 consists of 15 residues. The CDR3, as DNA: TGTGCCAGCAGCCCCCACTCCCGGGAAAACACTGAAGCTTTCTTT. This gives the protein CASSPHSRENTEAFF.

This clone was counted only a few times. The chain carries TRBV4-3 and TRBJ1-2, with D possibly TRBD1 on 5 matching bases. Looked up from germline, CDR1 is LGHNA and CDR2 is YSLEER. There are 13 residues in the CDR3. Trimming removed 3 bases at V and 4 bases at J, with 9 bases between. The CDR3 protein is CASSHGDSYGYTF. CDR3 bases: TGCGCCAGCAGCCATGGCGACAGCTATGGCTACACCTTC.

This chain uses TRBV28 with TRBJ1-2; TRBD1 agrees at 7 bases. V was clipped by 6 bases and J by 3 bases; unmatched bases: 4. Germline V gene data show CDR1 as MDHEN and CDR2 as SYDVKM. The CDR3 loop spans 13 amino acids. Here the CDR3 DNA reads TGTGCCAGCAGCAGACAGGGAGACTATGGCTACACCTTC. The encoded protein is CASSRQGDYGYTF.

The chain uses TRBV29-1 and TRBJ1-2; 8 bases map to TRBD1. The V gene's germline CDR1 is SQVTM and CDR2 ANQGSEA. After removal of 3 bases from V and 5 bases from J, the junction contained 5 bases not matched to a gene. The CDR3 sequence is 13 residues long. CDR3 region: CSVETGVGYGYTF. CDR3 coding DNA: TGCAGCGTTGAGACAGGGGTGGGGTATGGCTACACCTTC.

The chain couples TRBV10-2 to TRBJ2-1, with 9 bases identical to TRBD2. This CDR3 is 16 amino acids long. V lost 6 bases to trimming and J lost 9 bases; unmatched junction nucleotides: 15. Germline-derived CDR1 and CDR2 are WSHSY and SAAADI. CDR3 coding DNA: TGCGCCAGCAGAGATACGGTAGCGGGAGTTTATGGTGAGCAGTTCTTC. It yields the protein CASRDTVAGVYGEQFF.

The chain links TRBV7-8 to TRBJ1-2; 11 bases map to TRBD1. Germline V CDR1 and CDR2: SGHVS, FQNEAQ. This CDR3 region has 15 residues. With V trimmed by 4 bases and J by 5 bases, 6 bases remained unmatched. CDR3 in amino acids: CASSYGQGAMYGYTF. CDR3 coding DNA: TGTGCCAGCAGCTATGGACAGGGGGCTATGTATGGCTACACCTTC.

This sequence joins TRBV5-1 and TRBJ1-4, with D maybe TRBD1 (5 bases). Trimming stripped 3 bases from V and 7 bases from J, with 10 bases between. CDR1 is SGHRS and CDR2 is YFSETQ in the germline V gene. This CDR3 is 13 amino acids long. The DNA of the CDR3 is TGCGCCAGCAGCTCCCAGGGCTTTGAAAAACTGTTTTTT. It encodes CASSSQGFEKLFF.

V and J are TRBV28 and TRBJ1-2; no definite D call. Germline CDR1 reads MDHEN; CDR2 reads SYDVKM. CDR3 length: 16 residues. Trimming cost V 5 bases and J 5 bases, with 21 bases left between them. CDR3 nucleotides: TGTGCCAGCAGTGAAGCTGACCGCGGTGGAGTATATGGCTACACCTTC. It yields the protein CASSEADRGGVYGYTF.

In this sample, this clone turned up once. The J gene is TRBJ2-1, the V gene TRBV20-1, with a weak D call TRBD1 (6 bases). Germline V lookup: CDR1 DFQATT, CDR2 SNEGSKA (reference sequence). This CDR3 is built from 11 residues. The germline V and J ends were trimmed by 6 bases and 8 bases, with 11 bases remaining between them. The CDR3 is CSAISGDEQFF. CDR3 DNA: TGCAGTGCCATCTCAGGGGATGAGCAGTTCTTC.

The gene calls are TRBV28 and TRBJ2-1, with TRBD1 as a possible D gene (5 bases). The V gene's germline CDR1 is MDHEN and CDR2 SYDVKM. The CDR3 is 13 amino acids. V gave up 0 bases and J gave up 10 bases, with 10 bases separating them. CDR3 sequence: CASSLWGRTEQFF. In nucleotides, the CDR3 is TGTGCCAGCAGTTTATGGGGGCGGACCGAGCAGTTCTTC.

V is TRBV4-2 and J is TRBJ2-7, with D perhaps matching TRBD1 (6 bases). V dropped 0 bases and J dropped 3 bases, with 12 bases sitting between them. The CDR3 spans 15 residues. Germline V gene data show CDR1 as LGHNA and CDR2 as YNFKEQ. CDR3 coding DNA: TGTGCCAGCAGCCAAGAGCCGACAGGTCTCTACGAGCAGTACTTC. Amino acid sequence: CASSQEPTGLYEQYF.

This chain joins TRBV7-3 and TRBJ1-1; a possible D gene is TRBD1 (5 bases). CDR3 length equals 13 residues. Germline-derived CDR1 and CDR2 are SGHTA and FQGTGA. V was cut by 5 bases and J by 1 base, with 8 bases left in between. The CDR3 sequence is CASSRDSNTEAFF. CDR3 DNA: TGTGCCAGCAGCCGGGACTCGAACACTGAAGCTTTCTTT.

The table lists this clone with a few counts. V usage is TRBV9 and J usage is TRBJ2-7, with TRBD1 identical over 12 bases. The CDR3 extends over 14 amino acids. Germline trimming cut 4 bases from V and 6 bases from J; bases unmatched to any gene: 5. Germline V CDR1 and CDR2: SGDLS, YYNGEE. The DNA for the CDR3 is TGTGCCAGCAGCCCCGGGACAGGGGGCTCCGAGCAGTACTTC. Translated: CASSPGTGGSEQYF.

The chain carries TRBV20-1 and TRBJ2-3; D ambiguous. Trimming stripped 7 bases from V and 3 bases from J, with 8 bases between. Per the germline V gene, CDR1 is DFQATT and CDR2 is SNEGSKA (reference sequence). There are 11 residues in the CDR3. CDR3 in DNA: TGCAGTGGGAGTCTAACAGATACGCAGTATTTT. Amino acid sequence: CSGSLTDTQYF.

The chain recombines TRBV9 with TRBJ2-3, with 8 bases matching TRBD2. The CDR3 sequence is 16 residues long. V shed 4 bases and J 5 bases; nucleotides not matched to a gene: 12. Germline V gene sequence: CDR1 SGDLS, CDR2 YYNGEE. CDR3 sequence (DNA): TGTGCCAGCAGCTATCGGGAGGGCCTTACCGAAGATACGCAGTATTTT. Translation: CASSYREGLTEDTQYF.

This clone occurred a few times. This sequence joins TRBV7-9 and TRBJ2-3; 8 bases are a match to TRBD1. V lost 5 bases to trimming and J lost 1 base; unmatched junction nucleotides: 8. The CDR3 has 16 residues. The germline gives CDR1 SEHNR, CDR2 FQNEAQ (reference sequence). The CDR3 nucleotides are TGTGCCAGCAGCCCCGGTCCAGGGGGCGGCACAGATACGCAGTATTTT. This translates into CASSPGPGGGTDTQYF.